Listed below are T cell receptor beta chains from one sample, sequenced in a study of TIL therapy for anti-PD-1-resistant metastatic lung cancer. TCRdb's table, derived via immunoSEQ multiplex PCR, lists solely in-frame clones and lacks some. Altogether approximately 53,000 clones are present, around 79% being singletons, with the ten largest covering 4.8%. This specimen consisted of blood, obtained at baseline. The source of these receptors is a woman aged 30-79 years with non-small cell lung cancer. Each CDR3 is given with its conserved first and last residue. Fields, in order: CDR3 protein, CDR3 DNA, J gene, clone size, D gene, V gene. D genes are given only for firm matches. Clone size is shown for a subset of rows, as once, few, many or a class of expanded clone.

cdr3_aa: CASSRNLGQGRSYEQYF; cdr3_nt: TGCGCCAGCAGCCGAAACTTAGGACAGGGCAGATCCTACGAGCAGTACTTC; j_call: TRBJ2-7; clone_size: -; d_call: TRBD1; v_call: TRBV5-1
cdr3_aa: CASSSGGGRQPQHF; cdr3_nt: TGTGCCAGCAGCTCAGGGGGGGGTCGGCAGCCCCAGCATTTT; j_call: TRBJ1-5; clone_size: -; d_call: TRBD1; v_call: TRBV28
cdr3_aa: CASSTLQTNEKLFF; cdr3_nt: TGTGCCAGTAGTACCTTACAAACTAATGAAAAACTGTTTTTT; j_call: TRBJ1-4; clone_size: -; d_call: -; v_call: TRBV19
cdr3_aa: CASSPNQGSNQPQHF; cdr3_nt: TGTGCCAGCAGTCCTAACCAGGGCAGCAATCAGCCCCAGCATTTT; j_call: TRBJ1-5; clone_size: -; d_call: -; v_call: TRBV28
cdr3_aa: CASRRTAQGGYTF; cdr3_nt: TGTGCCAGCAGACGGACAGCCCAGGGTGGCTACACCTTC; j_call: TRBJ1-2; clone_size: -; d_call: -; v_call: TRBV6-4
cdr3_aa: CASSYSRQNTGELFF; cdr3_nt: TGTGCCAGCAGTTACTCGAGACAGAACACCGGGGAGCTGTTTTTT; j_call: TRBJ2-2; clone_size: -; d_call: -; v_call: TRBV6-6
cdr3_aa: CASSLQGLAIETQYF; cdr3_nt: TGTGCCAGCAGCCTACAAGGACTAGCGATCGAGACCCAGTACTTC; j_call: TRBJ2-5; clone_size: -; d_call: TRBD2; v_call: TRBV7-2
cdr3_aa: CASSLVTLGTEAFF; cdr3_nt: TGTGCCAGCAGCTTAGTTACCTTGGGGACTGAAGCTTTCTTT; j_call: TRBJ1-1; clone_size: -; d_call: -; v_call: TRBV11-2
cdr3_aa: CASSIGQRIYEQYF; cdr3_nt: TGTGCCAGTAGTATCGGTCAGCGAATCTACGAGCAGTACTTC; j_call: TRBJ2-7; clone_size: -; d_call: -; v_call: TRBV19
cdr3_aa: CASSLARARWEQYF; cdr3_nt: TGTGCCAGCAGCTTAGCCAGGGCCCGGTGGGAGCAGTACTTC; j_call: TRBJ2-7; clone_size: -; d_call: -; v_call: TRBV11-2
cdr3_aa: CAEGRMNTEAFF; cdr3_nt: TGTGCGGAGGGGCGGATGAACACTGAAGCTTTCTTT; j_call: TRBJ1-1; clone_size: -; d_call: -; v_call: TRBV30
cdr3_aa: CASSRYSYEQYF; cdr3_nt: TGTGCCAGCAGTCGATATTCCTACGAGCAGTACTTC; j_call: TRBJ2-7; clone_size: -; d_call: -; v_call: TRBV5-8
cdr3_aa: CASSVVRDRGELFF; cdr3_nt: TGTGCCAGCAGCGTGGTCCGGGACAGAGGGGAGCTGTTTTTT; j_call: TRBJ2-2; clone_size: -; d_call: TRBD1; v_call: TRBV9
cdr3_aa: CASSSGGYEQYF; cdr3_nt: TGCGCCAGCAGCTCCGGAGGGTACGAGCAGTACTTC; j_call: TRBJ2-7; clone_size: -; d_call: -; v_call: TRBV5-1
cdr3_aa: CATLLNSESTGELFF; cdr3_nt: TGTGCCACCCTACTCAATAGTGAGAGCACCGGGGAGCTGTTTTTT; j_call: TRBJ2-2; clone_size: few; d_call: -; v_call: TRBV6-5
cdr3_aa: CASSQDRDRGILNTEAFF; cdr3_nt: TGCGCCAGCAGCCAAGATAGAGACAGGGGAATTCTCAACACTGAAGCTTTCTTT; j_call: TRBJ1-1; clone_size: few; d_call: TRBD1; v_call: TRBV4-1
cdr3_aa: CASKSRDRADTEAFF; cdr3_nt: TGTGCCAGCAAGTCCCGGGACAGGGCGGACACTGAAGCTTTCTTT; j_call: TRBJ1-1; clone_size: -; d_call: TRBD1; v_call: TRBV2